A single sample gave rise to the 20 T cell receptor beta chains below, sequenced in a study of control samples from healthy donors and cancer patients. Profiled with immunoSEQ multiplex PCR; TCRdb holds only in-frame clones, not every one. Of approximately 150,000 clones in the sample, about 91% were seen once. Sequencing was carried out using blood. The receptors were sampled from a woman between 40 and 55 years old in good health.

The J gene is TRBJ1-6, the V gene TRBV5-5; TRBD1 might be the D (5 bases). CDR3 length equals 11 residues. V lost 7 bases and J 7 bases, leaving 6 bases between the germline ends. Germline CDR1 is SGHKS and CDR2 is YYEKEE (reference sequence). The CDR3 is CASRGNSPLHF. Written as DNA, the CDR3 is TGTGCCAGCCGGGGGAATTCACCCCTCCACTTT. Variable domain in full (rest from reference TRBV5-5 and TRBJ1-6): DAGVTQSPTHLIKTRGQQVTLRCSPISGHKSVSWYQQVLGQGPQFIFQYYEKEERGRGNFPDRFSARQFPNYSSELNVNALLLGDSALYLCASRGNSPLHFGNGTRLTVT.

This chain connects TRBV6-4 to TRBJ1-1; 7 positions match TRBD1. There are 15 residues in the CDR3. Germline V gives CDR1 MRHNA, CDR2 SNTAGT. Trimming at V came to 7 bases and at J to 1 base, leaving 9 bases not matched to a gene. The DNA of the CDR3 is TGTGCCAGCAAGACAGGGCCGACAACGAACACTGAAGCTTTCTTT. Translation: CASKTGPTTNTEAFF.

This chain uses TRBV2 with TRBJ2-3; tentative D call: TRBD2 (5 bases). This CDR3 has 13 residues. Germline V gene lookup returns CDR1 SNHLY and CDR2 FYNNEI. The V end lost 4 bases, the J end lost 6 bases, and 11 bases lay between the germline ends. CDR3 sequence (DNA): TGTGCCAGCAGTGTCTCCCCGGGGGATACGCAGTATTTT. It translates to CASSVSPGDTQYF.

This rearrangement joins TRBV29-1 to TRBJ1-1; D gene ambiguous. The germline V and J ends were trimmed by 1 base and 6 bases, with 6 bases remaining between them. The germline V gene has CDR1 SQVTM and CDR2 ANQGSEA. The CDR3 extends over 11 amino acids. CDR3 sequence (DNA): TGCAGCGTTGAAGGGACTGCTGAAGCTTTCTTT. Protein product: CSVEGTAEAFF.

The rearrangement uses TRBV7-6 and TRBJ1-6; a possible D gene is TRBD1 (5 bases). The CDR3 totals 18 residues. Germline V gene lookup returns CDR1 SGHVS and CDR2 FNYEAQ. Deletions cut 1 base from V and 0 bases from J, with 13 bases between. The DNA for the CDR3 is TGTGCCAGCAGCTTAGTAACAGGCCGGGACTCCTATAATTCACCCCTCCACTTT. Translating it yields CASSLVTGRDSYNSPLHF.

The J gene is TRBJ1-5, the V gene TRBV6-5, with 8 bases matching TRBD1. The CDR3 loop spans 13 amino acids. The germline CDR1 and CDR2 sequences are MNHEY and SVGAGI. V lost 6 bases, J lost 10 bases, and 8 bases stayed unmatched. The CDR3 nucleotides are TGTGCCAGCAGCGGGACAGGACCGCGACCCCAGCATTTT. This codes for CASSGTGPRPQHF.

The V and J genes are TRBV5-1 and TRBJ2-6; 8 bases fit TRBD1. V was clipped by 4 bases and J by 0 bases; unmatched bases: 6. Per germline, CDR1 SGHRS and CDR2 YFSETQ. The CDR3 is made up of 17 amino acids. CDR3 bases: TGCGCCAGCAGCCCAGGACAGGGATCCTCTGGGGCCAACGTCCTGACTTTC. It translates to CASSPGQGSSGANVLTF.

The chain combines TRBV5-4 with TRBJ2-4; D ambiguous. Germline V CDR1 and CDR2: SGHNT, YYREEE (reference sequence). Trimming removed 4 bases from V and 2 bases from J, with 16 bases in between. This CDR3 is built from 16 residues. The CDR3: CASSPSADVTKNIQYF. CDR3 nucleotides: TGTGCCAGCAGCCCGAGTGCGGACGTAACCAAAAACATTCAGTACTTC.

DNA of the CDR3: TGCGCCAGCAGCCAACGGGGGGCCCAAGAGACCCAGTACTTC. Translation gives CASSQRGAQETQYF. This chain uses TRBV5-1 with TRBJ2-5; tentatively, D is TRBD2 (7 bases). The CDR3 consists of 14 residues. Trimming took 4 bases from V and 1 from J, leaving 11 bases between them. The germline V gene encodes CDR1 SGHRS and CDR2 YFSETQ.

The chain recombines TRBV19 with TRBJ1-2; possible D gene TRBD1, 5 bases. The V end lost 2 bases, the J end lost 1 base, and 11 bases lay between the germline ends. Germline lookup yields CDR1 LNHDA and CDR2 SQIVND (reference sequence). This CDR3 spans 15 amino acids. The CDR3, as DNA: TGTGCCAGTAGTATACGGGGGAAGATTAACTATGGCTACACCTTC. This sequence encodes CASSIRGKINYGYTF.

This chain connects TRBV6-5 to TRBJ1-2, with unresolved D. CDR3 length equals 12 residues. Trimming took 2 bases from V and 7 from J, leaving 8 bases between them. Germline CDR1 and CDR2: MNHEY and SVGAGI. CDR3 sequence reads: CASSYARGGYTF. The CDR3 coding sequence is TGTGCCAGCAGTTACGCGCGGGGTGGCTACACCTTC.

The rearrangement uses TRBV5-1 and TRBJ2-2, with no clear D. The V and J ends lost 8 bases and 7 bases respectively, with 18 bases between them. This CDR3 is 14 amino acids long. Germline values: CDR1 SGHRS, CDR2 YFSETQ. For the CDR3, the DNA is TGCGCCAGTACCCGGGCCTTGGGTGTCGGGGAGCTGTTTTTT. It yields the protein CASTRALGVGELFF.

The chain has TRBV5-1 and TRBJ2-6; no clear D gene. The V end was cut by 4 bases, the J end by 4 bases, with 18 bases between. CDR1 is SGHRS and CDR2 is YFSETQ in the germline V gene. The CDR3 consists of 17 residues. The CDR3 spells CASSPILRTAGANVLTF. DNA for the CDR3: TGCGCCAGCAGCCCGATCCTTAGGACGGCGGGGGCCAACGTCCTGACTTTC.

The J gene is TRBJ1-6, the V gene TRBV5-1; D is unresolved. Trimming left V 3 bases short and J 6 bases short, with 16 bases between. The CDR3 runs 16 residues. The germline CDR1 and CDR2 sequences are SGHRS and YFSETQ. CDR3 in DNA: TGCGCCAGCAGCTCGGAAACCCTAGGGAGTAATTCACCCCTCCACTTT. It specifies CASSSETLGSNSPLHF.

The V gene is TRBV12-5, the J gene TRBJ1-1; 7 bases agree with TRBD1. The length of the CDR3 is 14 residues. V was clipped by 0 bases and J by 12 bases; unmatched bases: 10. The germline V gene has CDR1 LGHNT and CDR2 FRNRAP. The CDR3 region is CASGLVRGQGEPFF. The CDR3 region has the DNA TGTGCTAGTGGTTTGGTGAGGGGGCAGGGAGAACCTTTCTTT.

V and J are TRBV3-1 (or the pseudogene TRBV3-2) and TRBJ1-2; D may be TRBD1 (6 bases). Trimming cost V 3 bases and J 6 bases, with 11 bases left between them. The CDR3 is made up of 13 amino acids. Germline V gene data show CDR1 as LGHDT and CDR2 as YNNKEL (reference sequence). The CDR3 nucleotides are TGTGCCAGCAGCCACACTAGGGGGGATGGCTACACCTTC. It yields the protein CASSHTRGDGYTF.

This clone was seen just once. The chain uses TRBV11-2 and TRBJ2-3; D is unclear. V gave up 1 base and J gave up 2 bases, with 10 bases separating them. Germline assignment: CDR1 SGHAT and CDR2 FQNNGV. The CDR3 is made up of 15 amino acids. In DNA, the CDR3 is TGTGCCAGCAGCTTAGGGTCCTCTAACACAGATACGCAGTATTTT. It translates to CASSLGSSNTDTQYF.

The chain combines TRBV2 with TRBJ2-1, with D unresolved. This CDR3 comprises 13 residues. V lost 4 bases to trimming and J lost 10 bases, with 14 bases between them. The germline V gene encodes CDR1 SNHLY and CDR2 FYNNEI. DNA for the CDR3: TGTGCCAGCAGTGTCTTCCCCCGGGCCGAGCAGTTCTTC. Its protein product is CASSVFPRAEQFF.

CDR3 in DNA: TGTGCCAGCAGTCCGTTGTCGGGGACTGGAAACACCATATATTTT. Its protein is CASSPLSGTGNTIYF. This sequence joins TRBV6-5 and TRBJ1-3, with unresolved D. This CDR3 spans 15 amino acids. Germline lookup yields CDR1 MNHEY and CDR2 SVGAGI. V was shortened by 5 bases and J by 2 bases, with 13 bases between the two germline ends.

The rearrangement uses TRBV5-5 and TRBJ2-7; 9 bases match TRBD1. Germline V gives CDR1 SGHKS, CDR2 YYEKEE (reference sequence). The V segment lost 4 bases and the J segment 0 bases; nucleotides outside the gene matches: 5. This CDR3 contains 15 residues. CDR3 DNA sequence: TGTGCCAGCAGCCGACAGGGGGGAAGCTCCTACGAGCAGTACTTC. It is translated as CASSRQGGSSYEQYF.